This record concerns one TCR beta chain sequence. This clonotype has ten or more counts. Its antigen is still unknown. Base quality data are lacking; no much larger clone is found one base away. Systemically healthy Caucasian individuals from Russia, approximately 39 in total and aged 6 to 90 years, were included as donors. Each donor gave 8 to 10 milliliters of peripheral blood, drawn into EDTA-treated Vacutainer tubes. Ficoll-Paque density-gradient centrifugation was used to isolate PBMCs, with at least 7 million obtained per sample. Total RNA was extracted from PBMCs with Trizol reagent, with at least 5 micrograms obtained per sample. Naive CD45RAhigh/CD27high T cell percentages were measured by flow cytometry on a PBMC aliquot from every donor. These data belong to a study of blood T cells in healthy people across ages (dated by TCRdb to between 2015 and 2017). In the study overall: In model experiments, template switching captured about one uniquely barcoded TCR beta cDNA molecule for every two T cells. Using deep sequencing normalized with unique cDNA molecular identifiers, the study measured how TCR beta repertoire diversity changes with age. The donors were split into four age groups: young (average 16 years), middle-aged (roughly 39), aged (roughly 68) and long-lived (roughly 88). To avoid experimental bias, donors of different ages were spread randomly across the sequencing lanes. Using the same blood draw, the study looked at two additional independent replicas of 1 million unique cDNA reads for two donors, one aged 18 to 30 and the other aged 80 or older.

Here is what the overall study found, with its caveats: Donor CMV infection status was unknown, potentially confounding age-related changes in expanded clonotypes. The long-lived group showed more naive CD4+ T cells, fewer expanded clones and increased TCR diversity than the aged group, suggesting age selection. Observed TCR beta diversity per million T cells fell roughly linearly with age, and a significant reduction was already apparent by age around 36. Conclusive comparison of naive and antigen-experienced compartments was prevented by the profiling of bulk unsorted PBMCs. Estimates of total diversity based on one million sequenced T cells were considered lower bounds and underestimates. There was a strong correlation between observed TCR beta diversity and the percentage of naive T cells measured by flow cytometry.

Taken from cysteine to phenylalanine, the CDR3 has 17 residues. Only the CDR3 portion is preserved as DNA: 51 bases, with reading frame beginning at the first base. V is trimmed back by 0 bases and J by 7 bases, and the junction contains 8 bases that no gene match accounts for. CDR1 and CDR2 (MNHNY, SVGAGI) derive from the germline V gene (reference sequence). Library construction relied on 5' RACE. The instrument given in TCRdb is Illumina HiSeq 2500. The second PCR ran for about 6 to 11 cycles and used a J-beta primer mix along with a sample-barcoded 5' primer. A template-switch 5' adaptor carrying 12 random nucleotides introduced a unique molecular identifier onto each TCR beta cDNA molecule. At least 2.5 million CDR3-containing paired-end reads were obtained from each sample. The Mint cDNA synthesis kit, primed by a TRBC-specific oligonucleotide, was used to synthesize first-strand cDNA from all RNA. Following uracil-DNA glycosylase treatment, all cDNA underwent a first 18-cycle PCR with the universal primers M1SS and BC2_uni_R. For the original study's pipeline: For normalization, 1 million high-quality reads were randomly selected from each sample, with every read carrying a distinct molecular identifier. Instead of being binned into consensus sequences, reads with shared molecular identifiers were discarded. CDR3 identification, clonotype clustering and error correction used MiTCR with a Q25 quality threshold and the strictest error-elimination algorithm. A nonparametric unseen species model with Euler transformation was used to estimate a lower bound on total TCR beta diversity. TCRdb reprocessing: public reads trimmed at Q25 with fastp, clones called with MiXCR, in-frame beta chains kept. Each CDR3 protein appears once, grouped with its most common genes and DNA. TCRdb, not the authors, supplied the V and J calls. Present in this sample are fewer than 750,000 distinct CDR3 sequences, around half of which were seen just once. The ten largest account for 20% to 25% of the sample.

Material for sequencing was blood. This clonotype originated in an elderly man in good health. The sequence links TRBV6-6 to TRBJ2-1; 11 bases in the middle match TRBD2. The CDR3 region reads CASSYSGSGGGPNEQFF. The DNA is TGTGCCAGCAGTTACTCGGGTAGCGGGGGGGGACCAAATGAGCAGTTCTTC.